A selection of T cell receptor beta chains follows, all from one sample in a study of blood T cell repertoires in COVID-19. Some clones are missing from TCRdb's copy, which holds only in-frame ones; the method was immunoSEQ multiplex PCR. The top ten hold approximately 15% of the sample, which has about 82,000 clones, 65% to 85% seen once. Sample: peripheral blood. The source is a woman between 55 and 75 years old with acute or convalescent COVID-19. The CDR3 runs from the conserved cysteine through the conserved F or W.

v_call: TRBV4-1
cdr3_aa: CASSQLPGSLSYEQYF

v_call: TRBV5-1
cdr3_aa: CASAQGGGRTEAFF

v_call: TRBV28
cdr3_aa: CASSVLSYEQYF

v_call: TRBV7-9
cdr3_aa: CASSLGGLQPQHF

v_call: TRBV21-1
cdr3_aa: CASSRRGYMGPQHF

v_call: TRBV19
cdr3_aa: CASSTQQGSGELFF

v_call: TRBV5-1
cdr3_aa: CASSSWTGKGNEQFF

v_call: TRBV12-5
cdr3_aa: CASAVTGGFNTEAFF

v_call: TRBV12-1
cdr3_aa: CASSRRTSGNYEQYF

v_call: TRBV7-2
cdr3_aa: CASSLVTYEQYF

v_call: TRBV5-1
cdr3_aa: CASSLMAGDTEAFF

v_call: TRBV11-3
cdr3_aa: CASSLEIGFASPYYEQYF

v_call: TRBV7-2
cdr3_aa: CASSEQGPSSQPQHF

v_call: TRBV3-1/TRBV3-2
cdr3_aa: CASSLRQGGNSPLHF

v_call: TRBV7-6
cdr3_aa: CASRSVAGSANTGELFF

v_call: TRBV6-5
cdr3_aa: CASSYSEAFSYEQYF

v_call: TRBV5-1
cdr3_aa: CASSAQPSGSLNEQFF

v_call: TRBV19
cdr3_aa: CASTVRGWSTDTQYF

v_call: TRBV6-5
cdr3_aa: CASSSGGRTEAFF

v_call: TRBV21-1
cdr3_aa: CASSKRKGGGVQDQPQHF

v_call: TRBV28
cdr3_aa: CASSPTPGEYNEQFF

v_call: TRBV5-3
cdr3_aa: CARSRTVIQPSSYNSPLHF

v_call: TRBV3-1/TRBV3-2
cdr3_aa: CASSRSTGELFF

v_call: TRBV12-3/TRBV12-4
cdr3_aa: CASSAGTDREQYF

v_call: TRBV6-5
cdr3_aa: CASSSQGYEQYF

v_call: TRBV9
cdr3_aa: CASSGWTGDSPLHF

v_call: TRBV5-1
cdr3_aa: CASSLAQGLDNYGYTF

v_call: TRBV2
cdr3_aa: CASSPLPLAGGYNEQFF

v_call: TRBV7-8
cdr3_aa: CASSALQGHYGYTF

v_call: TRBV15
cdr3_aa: CATSREQGRSRGNEKLFF

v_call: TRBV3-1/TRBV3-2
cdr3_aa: CASSPKKRGQLGNQPQHF

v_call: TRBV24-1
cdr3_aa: CATCLKPEKLFF

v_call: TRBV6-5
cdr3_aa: CASTMTGGNEKLFF

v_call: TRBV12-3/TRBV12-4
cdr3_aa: CASSFSGNTIYF

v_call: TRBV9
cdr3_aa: CASRADSYTGELFF

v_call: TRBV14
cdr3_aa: CASSPRGGATDTQYF

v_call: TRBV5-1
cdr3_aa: CASSLGTGWNSPLHF

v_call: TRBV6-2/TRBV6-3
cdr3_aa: CASSPTGVTYYF

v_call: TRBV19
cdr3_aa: CASSGRGIGTEAFF

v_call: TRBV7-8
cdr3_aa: CASSLGGVNTEAFF

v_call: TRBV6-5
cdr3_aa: CASSRTSDTTGELFF

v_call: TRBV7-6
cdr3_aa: CASSLDLSSGNTIYF

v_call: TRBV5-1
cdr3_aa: CASSSGQVGEKLFF

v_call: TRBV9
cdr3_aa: CASSPSLKGEDEQYF

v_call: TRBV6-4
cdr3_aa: CASRKDRENTEAFF

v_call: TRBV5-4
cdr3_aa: CASTLLGLTPYNEQFF

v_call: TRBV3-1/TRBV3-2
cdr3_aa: CASSQVGTGGSEQYF

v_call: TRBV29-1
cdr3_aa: CSVESGGRGEQYF

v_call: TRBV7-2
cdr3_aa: CASSLYGRLAEAFF

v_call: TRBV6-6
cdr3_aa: CASSRDNHYEQYF

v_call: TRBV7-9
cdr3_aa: CASSFGRGVNEQYF